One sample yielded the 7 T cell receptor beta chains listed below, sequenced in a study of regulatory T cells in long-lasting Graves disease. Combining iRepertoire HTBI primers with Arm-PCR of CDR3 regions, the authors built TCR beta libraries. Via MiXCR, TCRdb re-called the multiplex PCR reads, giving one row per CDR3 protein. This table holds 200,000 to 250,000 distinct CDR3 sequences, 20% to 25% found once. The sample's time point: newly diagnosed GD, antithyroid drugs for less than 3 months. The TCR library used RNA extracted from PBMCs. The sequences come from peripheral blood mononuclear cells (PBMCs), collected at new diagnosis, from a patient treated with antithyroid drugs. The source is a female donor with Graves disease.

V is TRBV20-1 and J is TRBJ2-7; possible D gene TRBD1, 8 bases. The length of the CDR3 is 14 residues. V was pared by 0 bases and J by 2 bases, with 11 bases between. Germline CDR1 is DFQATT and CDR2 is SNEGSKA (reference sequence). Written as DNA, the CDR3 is TGCAGTGCTAGAGACACAGGGGGGGCCTACGAGCAGTACTTC. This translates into CSARDTGGAYEQYF.

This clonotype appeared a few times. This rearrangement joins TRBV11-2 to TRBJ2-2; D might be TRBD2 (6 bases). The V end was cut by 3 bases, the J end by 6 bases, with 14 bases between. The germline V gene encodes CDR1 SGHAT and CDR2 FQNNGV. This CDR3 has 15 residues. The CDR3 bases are TGTGCCAGCAGCTTTGGCTCACCGGGGGCCGGGGAGCTGTTTTTT. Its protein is CASSFGSPGAGELFF.

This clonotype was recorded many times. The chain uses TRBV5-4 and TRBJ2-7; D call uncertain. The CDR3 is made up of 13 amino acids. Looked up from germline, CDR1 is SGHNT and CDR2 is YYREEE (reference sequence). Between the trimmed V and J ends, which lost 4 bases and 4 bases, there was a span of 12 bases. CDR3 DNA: TGTGCCAGCAGCCCACGCTTGGGATACGAGCAGTACTTC. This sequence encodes CASSPRLGYEQYF.

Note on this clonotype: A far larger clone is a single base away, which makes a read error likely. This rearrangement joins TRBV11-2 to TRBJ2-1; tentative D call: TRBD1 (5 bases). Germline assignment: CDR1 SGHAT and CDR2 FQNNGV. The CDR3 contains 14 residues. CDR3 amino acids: CASNTGPPYNEQLF. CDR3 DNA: TGTGCCAGCAACACAGGACCCCCCTACAATGAGCAGCTCTTC.

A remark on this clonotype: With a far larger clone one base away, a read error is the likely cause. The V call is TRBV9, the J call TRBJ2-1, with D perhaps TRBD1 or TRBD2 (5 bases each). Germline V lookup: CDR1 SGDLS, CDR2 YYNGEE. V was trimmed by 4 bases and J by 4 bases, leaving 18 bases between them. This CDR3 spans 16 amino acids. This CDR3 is CASSSTRTGAYNEQFF. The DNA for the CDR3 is TGTGCCAGCAGCTCGACCCGAACCGGGGCTTACAATGAGCAGTTCTTC.

This CDR3 reads CASSLAIPSYGYTF. Written as DNA, the CDR3 is TGTGCCAGCAGTTTAGCAATCCCAAGCTATGGCTACACCTTC. This chain links TRBV12-3 or TRBV12-4 with TRBJ1-2; no reliable D call. This CDR3 is built from 14 residues. Trimming left V 0 bases short and J 4 bases short, with 9 bases between.

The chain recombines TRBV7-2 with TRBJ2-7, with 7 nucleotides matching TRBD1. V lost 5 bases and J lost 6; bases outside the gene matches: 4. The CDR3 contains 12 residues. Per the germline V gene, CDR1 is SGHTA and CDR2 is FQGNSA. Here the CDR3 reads CASSPTGIEQYF. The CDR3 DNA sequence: TGTGCCAGCAGCCCGACAGGGATCGAGCAGTACTTC.